This TCR beta chain stems from a study of T cells after yellow fever vaccination. TCRdb re-called the 5' RACE reads with MiXCR, one entry per CDR3 protein. In the table there are hundreds of thousands of distinct CDR3 sequences, roughly 12% of which are singletons. Trimming shortened V by 1 base and J by 7 bases, and 11 bases separated the two germline ends. This CDR3 has 14 amino acids. The rearrangement uses TRBV12-3 or TRBV12-4 and TRBJ1-5; D may be TRBD1 (6 bases). This TCR was recovered from a man aged 25-45 years who received the YFV17D yellow fever vaccine. The specimen comprised PBMCs, sampled on the day of the yellow fever booster vaccination. The CDR3 bases are TGTGCCAGCAGTTTAGATACAGGGTACCAGCCCCAGCATTTT. Translation: CASSLDTGYQPQHF.